This is a list of T cell receptor beta chains from one sample in a study of beta chain features in type 1 diabetes. Clones were sequenced by immunoSEQ multiplex PCR, and TCRdb holds only the in-frame ones, with some missing. This repertoire shows 15,000 to 19,000 clones, about three quarters found once; its top ten account for less than 2.5%. The material sequenced was Tregs from blood. The receptor set was obtained from a man aged 25-40 years with type 1 diabetes. Both conserved end residues are part of each CDR3. Each record gives: D gene, V gene, J gene, clone size, CDR3 DNA, CDR3 protein. A D gene is named only where the DNA matches it firmly. Clone size, where shown, is once, few, many, or a class for clones that have expanded.

D: -; V: TRBV5-1; J: TRBJ2-3; size: -; DNA: TGCGCCAGCAGCTTGGCCGGAGGCACTAGAAGCACAGATACGCAGTATTTT; CDR3: CASSLAGGTRSTDTQYF
D: -; V: TRBV6-5; J: TRBJ1-5; size: -; DNA: TGTGCCAGCAGGGAGAGTGCCGGGCAGCCCCAGCATTTT; CDR3: CASRESAGQPQHF
D: -; V: TRBV28; J: TRBJ1-4; size: -; DNA: TGTGCCAGCAGCGATGGGGGGGCTGCTAATGAAAAACTGTTTTTT; CDR3: CASSDGGAANEKLFF
D: TRBD1; V: TRBV7-9; J: TRBJ1-4; size: -; DNA: TGTGCCAGCAGCCAGTGGGACAGTAATGAAAAACTGTTTTTT; CDR3: CASSQWDSNEKLFF
D: TRBD1; V: TRBV29-1; J: TRBJ1-5; size: few; DNA: TGCAGCGCGTTGGGACAGAGCAATCAGCCCCAGCATTTT; CDR3: CSALGQSNQPQHF
D: TRBD1; V: TRBV11-2; J: TRBJ2-2; size: -; DNA: TGTGCCAGCAGCGGACCGGGACAGGGAAAGACCGGGGAGCTGTTTTTT; CDR3: CASSGPGQGKTGELFF
D: -; V: TRBV7-9; J: TRBJ2-4; size: -; DNA: TGTGCCAGCAGCCCCCAGGCTATTCTAGCCAAAAACATTCAGTACTTC; CDR3: CASSPQAILAKNIQYF
D: -; V: TRBV29-1; J: TRBJ2-1; size: once; DNA: TGCAGCGGGAGGGACGGCCCCTACAATGAGCAGTTCTTC; CDR3: CSGRDGPYNEQFF
D: TRBD2; V: TRBV11-2; J: TRBJ2-5; size: once; DNA: TGTGCCAGCAGCCTCCCCCTGGGGGGGAGTCAAGAGACCCAGTACTTC; CDR3: CASSLPLGGSQETQYF
D: TRBD2; V: TRBV9; J: TRBJ2-1; size: once; DNA: TGTGCCAGCAGCGTAGAAGGGATGGGGGGGGATGAGCAGTTCTTC; CDR3: CASSVEGMGGDEQFF
D: -; V: TRBV9; J: TRBJ1-3; size: -; DNA: TGTGCCAGCAGCGTTCTCGGGGTCTCTGGAAACACCATATATTTT; CDR3: CASSVLGVSGNTIYF
D: TRBD1; V: TRBV23-1; J: TRBJ2-2; size: -; DNA: TGCGCCAGCAGGACGACAGGGGGCAACACCGGGGAGCTGTTTTTT; CDR3: CASRTTGGNTGELFF
D: TRBD1; V: TRBV4-2; J: TRBJ2-3; size: -; DNA: TGTGCCAGCAGCCAAGTGGTTACAGGGGGCATAGATACGCAGTATTTT; CDR3: CASSQVVTGGIDTQYF
D: -; V: TRBV6-6; J: TRBJ1-3; size: -; DNA: TGTGCCAGCAGTTCGGACTGGAGCTCTGGAAACACCATATATTTT; CDR3: CASSSDWSSGNTIYF
D: -; V: TRBV5-1; J: TRBJ1-4; size: -; DNA: TGCGCCAGCAGCTTGGAGAGTGGGGGCGCGGGTGAAAAACTGTTTTTT; CDR3: CASSLESGGAGEKLFF
D: -; V: TRBV7-2; J: TRBJ2-3; size: once; DNA: TGTGCCAGCAGCCGCGACGGGTTCACAGATACGCAGTATTTT; CDR3: CASSRDGFTDTQYF
D: TRBD2; V: TRBV5-4; J: TRBJ2-7; size: -; DNA: TGTGCCAGCAGCTCGGGGGGGGCCCACGAGCAGTACTTC; CDR3: CASSSGGAHEQYF
D: TRBD1; V: TRBV6-1; J: TRBJ1-2; size: few; DNA: TGTGCCAGCAGGGGGACAGGGGGCGCCTATGGCTACACCTTC; CDR3: CASRGTGGAYGYTF
D: -; V: TRBV11-3; J: TRBJ2-7; size: -; DNA: TGTGCCAGCACCACGCTGGGGGGGACACGAGCCGAGCAGTACTTC; CDR3: CASTTLGGTRAEQYF
D: TRBD2; V: TRBV2; J: TRBJ2-2; size: -; DNA: TGTGCCAGCAGTGAAGAGCGGGGGGACACCGGGGAGCTGTTTTTT; CDR3: CASSEERGDTGELFF
D: -; V: TRBV2; J: TRBJ1-5; size: -; DNA: TGTGCCAGCAGTGAGGAAGCGGGCCATCAGCCCCAGCATTTT; CDR3: CASSEEAGHQPQHF
D: TRBD2; V: TRBV10-2; J: TRBJ2-7; size: -; DNA: TGCGCCAGCAGTGAGTCCCCTCTTGCGGGAGTTAGGTACGAGCAGTACTTC; CDR3: CASSESPLAGVRYEQYF
D: TRBD1; V: TRBV29-1; J: TRBJ2-5; size: -; DNA: TGCAGCGTTGAGTATGGGGACAGCCGCAACTACTTC; CDR3: CSVEYGDSRNYF
D: -; V: TRBV11-2; J: TRBJ2-7; size: few; DNA: TGTGCCAGCAGCTTAGAACGGGTCTCCTACGAGCAGTACTTC; CDR3: CASSLERVSYEQYF
D: -; V: TRBV5-6; J: TRBJ2-2; size: -; DNA: TGTGCCAGCAGCTTGGGGAGGGGATGGCACACCGGGGAGCTGTTTTTT; CDR3: CASSLGRGWHTGELFF
D: TRBD1; V: TRBV6-1; J: TRBJ1-1; size: -; DNA: TGTGCCAGCAGTTATCAGGGGGCAGAAACTGAAGCTTTCTTT; CDR3: CASSYQGAETEAFF
D: TRBD1; V: TRBV18; J: TRBJ2-7; size: -; DNA: TGTGCCAGCTCACGGACCGGACAGGGGTCCTACGAGCAGTACTTC; CDR3: CASSRTGQGSYEQYF
D: -; V: TRBV5-1; J: TRBJ2-7; size: -; DNA: TGCGCCAGCAGCTTCGGGGGATCCTACGAGCAGTACTTC; CDR3: CASSFGGSYEQYF
D: TRBD1; V: TRBV11-2; J: TRBJ1-1; size: -; DNA: TGTGCCAGCAGCTCGGACAGGACTGAAGCTTTCTTT; CDR3: CASSSDRTEAFF
D: TRBD1; V: TRBV7-8; J: TRBJ1-2; size: -; DNA: TGTGCCAGCAGCCCTTCCGGGACAGGGCATTTTGGCTACACCTTC; CDR3: CASSPSGTGHFGYTF
D: -; V: TRBV7-9; J: TRBJ1-2; size: -; DNA: TGTGCCAGCAGCTTGTACGGGGATCAAGAAAGCTATGGCTACACCTTC; CDR3: CASSLYGDQESYGYTF
D: -; V: TRBV27; J: TRBJ2-5; size: -; DNA: TGTGCCAGCAGTTTAGGCCCCAAGGGGGAGACCCAGTACTTC; CDR3: CASSLGPKGETQYF
D: TRBD2; V: TRBV29-1; J: TRBJ2-2; size: few; DNA: TGCAGCGGATCGGGAGGGGTCACCGGGGAGCTGTTTTTT; CDR3: CSGSGGVTGELFF
D: TRBD2; V: TRBV7-9; J: TRBJ2-1; size: few; DNA: TGTGCCAGCAGCCGGGGGGGTGGCCGGAATGAGCAGTTCTTC; CDR3: CASSRGGGRNEQFF
D: TRBD1; V: TRBV27; J: TRBJ2-2; size: once; DNA: TGTGCCAGCAGTCAACCGGACAGGGGCAACACCGGGGAGCTGTTTTTT; CDR3: CASSQPDRGNTGELFF
D: -; V: TRBV7-9; J: TRBJ2-1; size: -; DNA: TGTGCCAGCAGCAAGACAGTTTACAATGAGCAGTTCTTC; CDR3: CASSKTVYNEQFF
D: -; V: TRBV7-9; J: TRBJ2-2; size: -; DNA: TGTGCCAGCAGCTTAGGTTCTAGCGATGGCACCGGGGAGCTGTTTTTT; CDR3: CASSLGSSDGTGELFF
D: TRBD2; V: TRBV30; J: TRBJ2-3; size: -; DNA: TGTGCCTGCGCTAGCGGGGGCGGAGATACGCAGTATTTT; CDR3: CACASGGGDTQYF
D: -; V: TRBV4-1; J: TRBJ1-5; size: -; DNA: TGCGCCAGCAGCCAAGAGGCCAGGTCAGGCAATCAGCCCCAGCATTTT; CDR3: CASSQEARSGNQPQHF
D: -; V: TRBV6-1; J: TRBJ2-7; size: -; DNA: TGTGCCAGCAGTGAAAGGGCACAGGGGGGGTACGAGCAGTACTTC; CDR3: CASSERAQGGYEQYF
D: -; V: TRBV6-7; J: TRBJ1-5; size: few; DNA: TGTGCCAGCAGTTGCGACATTGAGCCCCAGCCCCAGCATTTT; CDR3: CASSCDIEPQPQHF
D: -; V: TRBV18; J: TRBJ2-1; size: -; DNA: TGTGCCAGCTCACCACCGTCTAAATCCGTTCTTGAGCAGTTCTTC; CDR3: CASSPPSKSVLEQFF
D: -; V: TRBV6-6; J: TRBJ2-2; size: few; DNA: TGTGCCAGCAGGGGAGTCGGGGAGCTGTTTTTT; CDR3: CASRGVGELFF
D: TRBD1; V: TRBV5-4; J: TRBJ1-1; size: -; DNA: TGTGCCAGCAGCTTGGACCAAGGGGGCCCTGAAGCTTTCTTT; CDR3: CASSLDQGGPEAFF
D: TRBD1; V: TRBV29-1; J: TRBJ1-2; size: -; DNA: TGCAGCGTGACAGGGGGAACTAACTATGGCTACACCTTC; CDR3: CSVTGGTNYGYTF
D: -; V: TRBV5-1; J: TRBJ2-7; size: few; DNA: TGCGCCAGCAGCTTGGCGGGGACTTCCTCCTACGAGCAGTACTTC; CDR3: CASSLAGTSSYEQYF
D: TRBD2; V: TRBV30; J: TRBJ2-5; size: -; DNA: TGTGCCTGGAGTGGGACTAGCGGTTTCTCCTACGAGCGGTACTTC; CDR3: CAWSGTSGFSYERYF
D: -; V: TRBV7-2; J: TRBJ2-5; size: once; DNA: TGTGCCAGCAGCTTATCCAGGGTGGGAGAGACCCAGTACTTC; CDR3: CASSLSRVGETQYF
D: -; V: TRBV6-6; J: TRBJ1-2; size: -; DNA: TGTGCCTGCGGGATGAGCCCTTGGAACTATGGCTACACCTTC; CDR3: CACGMSPWNYGYTF
D: -; V: TRBV5-1; J: TRBJ2-2; size: -; DNA: TGCGCCAGCAGCTTGGGGGGCCCAGGGAAGGACACCGGGGAGCTGTTTTTT; CDR3: CASSLGGPGKDTGELFF
D: TRBD2; V: TRBV14; J: TRBJ2-3; size: few; DNA: TGTGCCAGCAGACCGGGACTAGCGGACACAGATACGCAGTATTTT; CDR3: CASRPGLADTDTQYF
D: TRBD2; V: TRBV5-1; J: TRBJ2-6; size: few; DNA: TGCGCCAGCAGCCCACGACTAGCGGGTGCTCTTGGGGCCAACGTCCTGACTTTC; CDR3: CASSPRLAGALGANVLTF
D: TRBD1; V: TRBV5-6; J: TRBJ2-7; size: -; DNA: TGTGCCAGCAGCCTCGGGACAGGGCTCGGAGAGCAGTACTTC; CDR3: CASSLGTGLGEQYF
D: -; V: TRBV11-2; J: TRBJ1-1; size: -; DNA: TGTGCCAGCAGCTTAGTCGCCGCAGGGCTTGAAGCTTTCTTT; CDR3: CASSLVAAGLEAFF